The present T cell receptor beta chain was sequenced within a study of T cells in Graves' hyperthyroidism and ophthalmopathy. V shed 1 base and J 3 bases; nucleotides not matched to a gene: 2. The CDR3 runs 13 residues. CDR1 is DFQATT and CDR2 is SNEGSKA in the germline V gene (reference sequence). The source material, RNA transcripts, was used to amplify TCR beta CDR3 regions. A set of HTBI primers served as the primers for a first-round RT-PCR of the TCR CDR3. TCRdb processed the multiplex PCR reads anew with MiXCR; each CDR3 protein has one entry. The sample has under 800,000 distinct CDR3 sequences; less than 15% are singletons.

Sequenced input: blood. This chain connects TRBV20-1 to TRBJ2-5; 7 positions agree with TRBD2. The clonotype originates from a woman younger than 35 with Graves' hyperthyroidism. This CDR3 reads CSARGGLKETQYF. The CDR3 region has the DNA TGCAGTGCTAGAGGGGGACTAAAAGAGACCCAGTACTTC.